Listed below are T cell receptor beta chains from one sample, sequenced in a study of long-term antiretroviral therapy in people with HIV. TCRdb's copy holds only in-frame clones and misses some; the assay was immunoSEQ multiplex PCR. The sample includes 15,000 to 20,000 clones, 80% to 90% of them seen just once. This material consisted of unsorted PBMCs, taken 4.2 years after starting antiretroviral therapy. These receptors were taken from a man aged 45 to 65 with HIV. CDR3s leave out the opening cysteine and the closing phenylalanine or tryptophan.

J gene: TRBJ1-3
CDR3 length: 11
V gene: TRBV10-3
CDR3 protein: AVAGNLGNTIY

J gene: TRBJ2-1
CDR3 length: 17
V gene: TRBV27
CDR3 protein: ASSDSRDSTSTGPNEQF

J gene: TRBJ2-3
CDR3 length: 15
V gene: TRBV9
CDR3 protein: ASSDSGGPPSTDTQY

J gene: TRBJ1-4
CDR3 length: 14
V gene: TRBV28
CDR3 protein: ASSSPGDRVNEKLF

J gene: TRBJ2-7
CDR3 length: 14
V gene: TRBV2
CDR3 protein: ASSLGTSGGAYEQY

J gene: TRBJ1-4
CDR3 length: 12
V gene: TRBV9
CDR3 protein: ASSVATGEEKLF

J gene: TRBJ2-7
CDR3 length: 13
V gene: TRBV5-1
CDR3 protein: ASTPGQPISYEQY

J gene: TRBJ2-1
CDR3 length: 13
V gene: TRBV5-6
CDR3 protein: ASRPRDRLYNEQF

J gene: TRBJ2-7
CDR3 length: 16
V gene: TRBV4-1
CDR3 protein: ASSQDSRDHGSSYEQY

J gene: TRBJ2-1
CDR3 length: 12
V gene: TRBV30
CDR3 protein: AWSSRGGNNEQF

J gene: TRBJ2-3
CDR3 length: 13
V gene: TRBV9
CDR3 protein: ASSVEGTGTDTQY

J gene: TRBJ1-6
CDR3 length: 15
V gene: TRBV12-5
CDR3 protein: ASGLATGSSYNSPLH

J gene: TRBJ1-5
CDR3 length: 13
V gene: TRBV5-6
CDR3 protein: ASSHGIISNQPQH

J gene: TRBJ2-2
CDR3 length: 12
V gene: TRBV19
CDR3 protein: ASRRTVNTGELF

J gene: TRBJ2-3
CDR3 length: 13
V gene: TRBV2
CDR3 protein: ASSGISGGTDTQY

J gene: TRBJ1-2
CDR3 length: 12
V gene: TRBV29-1
CDR3 protein: SVEDGTGKYGYT

J gene: TRBJ2-1
CDR3 length: 13
V gene: TRBV13
CDR3 protein: ASSFRTSGVNEQF

J gene: TRBJ1-1
CDR3 length: 12
V gene: TRBV27
CDR3 protein: ASSLNRVGTEAF

J gene: TRBJ2-2
CDR3 length: 13
V gene: TRBV19
CDR3 protein: ASSGGGGPTGELF

J gene: TRBJ2-1
CDR3 length: 14
V gene: TRBV11-1
CDR3 protein: ASSLAGGGARSEQF

J gene: TRBJ2-7
CDR3 length: 13
V gene: TRBV4-3
CDR3 protein: ASSQSGGPSYEQY

J gene: TRBJ1-1
CDR3 length: 16
V gene: TRBV11-2
CDR3 protein: ASSLEGAVRGPDTEAF

J gene: TRBJ1-5
CDR3 length: 16
V gene: TRBV5-8
CDR3 protein: ASSLWQGYGFDNQPQH

J gene: TRBJ1-1
CDR3 length: 12
V gene: TRBV4-1
CDR3 protein: ASSQGQVATEAF

J gene: TRBJ2-4
CDR3 length: 12
V gene: TRBV7-2
CDR3 protein: ASSRLAGGNIQY

J gene: TRBJ1-2
CDR3 length: 14
V gene: TRBV6-1
CDR3 protein: ASSVSGQGARYGYT

J gene: TRBJ2-7
CDR3 length: 12
V gene: TRBV10-2
CDR3 protein: ASNDRGLVYEQY

J gene: TRBJ2-3
CDR3 length: 15
V gene: TRBV7-2
CDR3 protein: ASSFGSGVGGTDTQY

J gene: TRBJ2-3
CDR3 length: 14
V gene: TRBV7-2
CDR3 protein: ASSLDGGGPRDTQY

J gene: TRBJ1-4
CDR3 length: 12
V gene: TRBV5-6
CDR3 protein: ASSFRDHNEKLF

J gene: TRBJ1-1
CDR3 length: 11
V gene: TRBV27
CDR3 protein: ASSLWPNTEAF

J gene: TRBJ1-4
CDR3 length: 14
V gene: TRBV7-8
CDR3 protein: ASSLVGTPNNEKLF

J gene: TRBJ2-7
CDR3 length: 13
V gene: TRBV4-3
CDR3 protein: ASSQDRGFSYEQY

J gene: TRBJ1-4
CDR3 length: 14
V gene: TRBV6-1
CDR3 protein: ASSDMGATTNEKLF

J gene: TRBJ2-2
CDR3 length: 15
V gene: TRBV28
CDR3 protein: ASSPYPGTGSTGELF

J gene: TRBJ2-7
CDR3 length: 11
V gene: TRBV27
CDR3 protein: ASSLRGYGEQY

J gene: TRBJ2-5
CDR3 length: 17
V gene: TRBV28
CDR3 protein: ASSSPLQSRVSGQETQY

J gene: TRBJ2-3
CDR3 length: 13
V gene: TRBV5-1
CDR3 protein: ASTLTSGGGDTQY

J gene: TRBJ1-6
CDR3 length: 13
V gene: TRBV27
CDR3 protein: ASSPDWTGLSPLH

J gene: TRBJ2-7
CDR3 length: 12
V gene: TRBV25-1
CDR3 protein: ASTDTGRSYEQY

J gene: TRBJ2-3
CDR3 length: 15
V gene: TRBV21-1
CDR3 protein: ASSTRHHGGSTDTQY

J gene: TRBJ2-2
CDR3 length: 14
V gene: TRBV5-1
CDR3 protein: ASSPTSGGNTGELF